These T cell receptor beta chains were read from a single sample in a study of shared clonotypes between healthy human individuals. Repertoires were generated with immunoSEQ multiplex PCR, while TCRdb's copy carries only in-frame clones and drops some. The repertoire includes 2 million to 2.5 million clones, under 97% of them detected once, and 0.1% to 0.15% sits in the top ten. What was sequenced was naive CD4+ T cells sorted from blood. These receptors originate from a young man in good health. Both conserved end residues are part of each CDR3. D genes are given only for firm matches. The listing skips clone size in some rows; elsewhere it reads once, few, many or a size class.

>TRBJ1-2|.|TRBV28|.
CASRINYGYTF
TGTGCCAGTCGGATTAACTATGGCTACACCTTC
>TRBJ2-7|TRBD2|TRBV5-1|.
CASSLVGLEAEQYF
TGCGCCAGCAGCTTGGTGGGACTAGAAGCCGAGCAGTACTTC
>TRBJ2-3|TRBD1|TRBV25-1|.
CASSEFDRTGSYTQYF
TGTGCCAGCAGTGAATTCGATCGGACAGGATCCTATACGCAGTATTTT
>TRBJ2-5|.|TRBV20-1|.
CSALWETQYF
TGCAGTGCTCTCTGGGAGACCCAGTACTTC
>TRBJ1-4|.|TRBV6-1|.
CASSEAGGKREKLFF
TGTGCCAGCAGTGAGGCTGGAGGGAAGAGAGAAAAACTGTTTTTT
>TRBJ2-7|.|TRBV27|.
CASSELLSEQYF
TGTGCCAGCAGCGAACTTCTCTCCGAGCAGTACTTC
>TRBJ2-2|TRBD1|TRBV10-1|.
CASSGQAFTGELFF
TGCGCCAGCAGCGGACAGGCGTTCACCGGGGAGCTGTTTTTT
>TRBJ2-7|TRBD2|TRBV13|.
CASSLGTSGTRAPEQYF
TGTGCCAGCAGCCTAGGGACTAGCGGGACCCGAGCCCCCGAGCAGTACTTC
>TRBJ1-5|TRBD1|TRBV28|.
CASRPGTGSNQPQHF
TGTGCCAGCAGACCCGGGACAGGCAGCAATCAGCCCCAGCATTTT
>TRBJ2-7|.|TRBV28|once
CASSLDGSYEQYF
TGTGCCAGCAGCCTGGACGGCTCCTACGAGCAGTACTTC
>TRBJ2-7|TRBD2|TRBV19|.
CASSPWGTSGSYEQYF
TGTGCCAGTAGCCCTTGGGGGACTAGCGGTTCCTACGAGCAGTACTTC
>TRBJ1-6|TRBD1|TRBV28|.
CATRSIPDRDNSPLHF
TGTGCCACCCGATCGATCCCTGACAGGGATAATTCACCCCTCCACTTT
>TRBJ2-5|TRBD2|TRBV30|once
CAWRGLASKETQYF
TGTGCCTGGAGGGGACTAGCGAGTAAAGAGACCCAGTACTTC
>TRBJ2-2|.|TRBV6-6|.
CASNFNGELFF
TGTGCCAGCAACTTTAACGGGGAGCTGTTTTTT
>TRBJ2-1|.|TRBV7-2|.
CASSLGRGSNERFF
TGTGCCAGCAGCTTAGGTCGGGGATCCAATGAGCGGTTCTTC
>TRBJ2-1|.|TRBV20-1|.
CSARLAVEQFF
TGCAGTGCTAGACTAGCTGTTGAGCAGTTCTTC
>TRBJ2-1|.|TRBV25-1|.
CASSEFGMSGQFF
TGTGCCAGCAGTGAATTCGGGATGTCCGGACAGTTCTTC
>TRBJ2-2|.|TRBV6-1|.
CASMARVNGELFF
TGTGCCAGCATGGCCAGGGTTAACGGGGAGCTGTTTTTT
>TRBJ2-7|TRBD2|TRBV19|.
CATRVVAGTYEQYF
TGTGCCACCAGAGTGGTAGCGGGAACCTACGAGCAGTACTTC
>TRBJ1-1|.|TRBV19|.
CASTSLRPGERTEAFF
TGTGCCAGTACATCGCTACGGCCGGGGGAAAGAACTGAAGCTTTCTTT